The 8 T cell receptor beta chains below all came from one sample that was sequenced in a study of blood T cell repertoires in COVID-19. Libraries were prepared by immunoSEQ multiplex PCR; TCRdb keeps only in-frame clonotypes and omits some of them. The sample has 190,000 or so clones, 87% seen once. The sequencing sample was made of PBMCs or T cells enriched from blood (not recorded which). The receptor set was obtained from a man between 18 and 35 years old with acute COVID-19.

The CDR3 region is CASNRGHSLSNQPQHF. The CDR3, as DNA: TGTGCCAGCAACAGGGGGCATTCCCTTAGCAATCAGCCCCAGCATTTT. This chain uses TRBV19 with TRBJ1-5; 9 nucleotides line up with TRBD1. The CDR3 runs to 16 residues. The germline V gene encodes CDR1 LNHDA and CDR2 SQIVND (reference sequence). V trimming: 9 bases; J trimming: 0 bases; junction bases outside the gene matches: 9.

The chain links TRBV4-1 to TRBJ2-7; weak D call: TRBD1 (5 bases). Germline V gene sequence: CDR1 MGHRA, CDR2 YSYEKL. The CDR3 is made up of 15 amino acids. V was cut by 0 bases and J by 0 bases, with 9 bases left in between. DNA for the CDR3: TGCGCCAGCAGCCAAGATTCGGACAACTCCTACGAGCAGTACTTC. Amino acid sequence: CASSQDSDNSYEQYF.

V usage is TRBV12-3 or TRBV12-4 and J usage is TRBJ1-1; 7 positions agree with TRBD1. V gave up 8 bases and J gave up 7 bases; unmatched junction bases: 10. The CDR3 is made up of 13 amino acids. CDR3 bases: TGTGCCAGCGCTCACACAGGGGTGTATGAAGCTTTCTTT. Its protein product is CASAHTGVYEAFF.

This chain joins TRBV7-9 and TRBJ1-1; 8 nucleotides agree with TRBD1. Germline V gives CDR1 SEHNR, CDR2 FQNEAQ (reference sequence). J was trimmed by 5 bases and V by 5 bases; bases with no gene match: 10. The CDR3 loop spans 15 amino acids. CDR3 loop: CASSNVGQGGTEAFF. CDR3 bases: TGTGCCAGCAGCAACGTAGGACAGGGTGGAACTGAAGCTTTCTTT.

The genes are TRBV14 and TRBJ2-2, with D unresolved. With 2 bases removed from V and 0 bases from J, the gap between germline ends came to 4 bases. Looked up from germline, CDR1 is SGHDN and CDR2 is FVKESK. The CDR3 length is 14 residues. The CDR3 DNA follows: TGTGCCAGCAGCCAAAGCACGAACACCGGGGAGCTGTTTTTT. This sequence encodes CASSQSTNTGELFF. The full variable domain, rest sourced from reference TRBV14 and TRBJ2-2, is EAGVTQFPSHSVIEKGQTVTLRCDPISGHDNLYWYRRVMGKEIKFLLHFVKESKQDESGMPNNRFLAERTGGTYSTLKVQPAELEDSGVYFCASSQSTNTGELFFGEGSRLTVL.

V usage is TRBV4-1 and J usage is TRBJ2-1, with D maybe TRBD2 (6 bases). CDR1 and CDR2 (germline): MGHRA, YSYEKL. The length of the CDR3 is 16 residues. Trimming took 1 base from V and 4 from J, leaving 14 bases between them. CDR3 sequence (DNA): TGCGCCAGCAGCCAAGTCCTAGCGCGAATTTACAATGAGCAGTTCTTC. It yields the protein CASSQVLARIYNEQFF.

The chain combines TRBV24-1 with TRBJ2-5, with 8 nucleotides matching TRBD1. This CDR3 spans 15 amino acids. V shed 0 bases and J 5 bases; nucleotides not matched to a gene: 4. Germline CDR1 KGHDR, CDR2 SFDVKD. The CDR3 reads CATSDLLDRGETQYF. CDR3 coding DNA: TGTGCCACCAGTGATTTGCTCGACAGGGGTGAGACCCAGTACTTC.

The rearrangement links TRBV7-2 to TRBJ2-7, with a possible D match to TRBD2 (5 bases). The CDR3 runs to 14 residues. Germline loops: CDR1 SGHTA, CDR2 FQGNSA. The V and J ends lost 5 bases and 1 base respectively, with 12 bases between them. The DNA of the CDR3 is TGTGCCAGCAGCCTAGGGCGGGCTTCCTACGAGCAGTACTTC. Protein sequence: CASSLGRASYEQYF.